This is a list of T cell receptor beta chains from one sample in a study of T cell responses to AZD1222 COVID-19 vaccine. TCRdb keeps only in-frame clones here, not all; method: immunoSEQ multiplex PCR. The sample lists about 100,000 clones, about 88% seen once, with approximately 15% in the top ten. Sequenced here: peripheral blood, sampled on day 0 of AZD1222 vaccination. All receptors come from an adult in good health. CDR3s include the opening cysteine and the closing phenylalanine or tryptophan. A D gene is named only where the DNA matches it firmly. Where a row states a size, it is once, few, many or the class of an expanded clone; other rows omit it.

j_call,cdr3_length,v_call,clone_size,d_call,cdr3_nt,cdr3_aa
TRBJ1-5,14,TRBV19,NA,NA,TGTGCCAGTAGTAGGGGCGACACCAATCAGCCCCAGCATTTT,CASSRGDTNQPQHF
TRBJ2-2,15,TRBV27,NA,NA,TGTGCCAGCAGTTTGGGCCGGGGAGACACCGGGGAGCTGTTTTTT,CASSLGRGDTGELFF
TRBJ2-1,15,TRBV2,NA,NA,TGTGCCAGCAGCGCTTCTCGTCGGGCGTTCAATGAGCAGTTCTTC,CASSASRRAFNEQFF
TRBJ1-2,14,TRBV30,NA,NA,TGTGCCTGGGCCCGCCCGGGGCGTATATATGGCTACACCTTC,CAWARPGRIYGYTF
TRBJ2-3,14,TRBV18,NA,TRBD2,TGTGCCAGCTCACCAGGGAGGGGAACAGATACGCAGTATTTT,CASSPGRGTDTQYF
TRBJ2-1,13,TRBV7-2,NA,TRBD2,TGTGCCAGCAGCTTACGGGAGGGCCGAGAGCAGTTCTTC,CASSLREGREQFF
TRBJ1-4,14,TRBV7-9,NA,NA,TGTGCCAGCAGCGGCTCCGGGAGAAATGAAAAACTGTTTTTT,CASSGSGRNEKLFF
TRBJ2-5,13,TRBV3-1/TRBV3-2,NA,NA,TGTGCCAGCACCTCCGAGGGTTCTATGACCCAGTACTTC,CASTSEGSMTQYF
TRBJ2-7,16,TRBV19,NA,TRBD1,TGTGCCAGTAGTTCCCTCCGGGACAGGTCTACCTACGAGCAGTACTTC,CASSSLRDRSTYEQYF
TRBJ1-1,13,TRBV29-1,NA,NA,TGCAGCGTCGTACGGGGGCAGAACACTGAAGCTTTCTTT,CSVVRGQNTEAFF
TRBJ1-5,15,TRBV2,NA,NA,TGTGCCAGCAGCCCCGAGGAAACAGGCAATCAGCCCCAGCATTTT,CASSPEETGNQPQHF
TRBJ1-1,14,TRBV6-6,once,NA,TGTGCCAGCACCAGCTGGGGACCCAACACTGAAGCTTTCTTT,CASTSWGPNTEAFF
TRBJ1-2,13,TRBV30,NA,TRBD1,TGTGCCTGGAGTCCCGGGACAGGGCGCGGCTACACCTTC,CAWSPGTGRGYTF
TRBJ2-7,15,TRBV7-9,NA,TRBD1,TGTGCCAGCAGCTCACCGGGACAGGGCTTCAACGAGCAGTACTTC,CASSSPGQGFNEQYF
TRBJ1-5,14,TRBV19,NA,NA,TGTGCCACTCTTTCCCGGGACGGATATCAGCCCCAGCATTTT,CATLSRDGYQPQHF
TRBJ2-7,11,TRBV6-2/TRBV6-3,NA,NA,TGTGCCAGCAGTACAACCTACGAGCAGTACTTC,CASSTTYEQYF
TRBJ1-6,15,TRBV5-1,NA,TRBD1,TGCGCCAGCAGAATTGGGACAGGACTTAATTCACCCCTCCACTTT,CASRIGTGLNSPLHF
TRBJ2-1,12,TRBV29-1,NA,TRBD1,TGCAGCGTCCGGGACAGTCGGCATGAGCAGTTCTTC,CSVRDSRHEQFF
TRBJ1-1,15,TRBV11-2,NA,TRBD1,TGTGCCAGCTTCAACTACGGGACAGGGAACACTGAAGCTTTCTTT,CASFNYGTGNTEAFF
TRBJ2-7,15,TRBV1,NA,NA,TGCACCAGCAGCCGGGGACAGGGGCAAATATACGAGCAGTACTTC,CTSSRGQGQIYEQYF
TRBJ2-7,15,TRBV2,NA,TRBD2,TGTGCCAGCAGTGTCGCGAGCGGGAGTATCTACGAGCAGTACTTC,CASSVASGSIYEQYF
TRBJ1-2,13,TRBV5-1,NA,NA,TGCGCCAGCAGCCCAACTTCTAACTATGGCTACACCTTC,CASSPTSNYGYTF
TRBJ2-3,15,TRBV4-1,NA,TRBD2,TGCGCCAGCAGCCCCCTAGCGGGAAGCACAGATACGCAGTATTTT,CASSPLAGSTDTQYF
TRBJ2-2,16,TRBV5-4,NA,TRBD2,TGTGCCAGCAGCGCCCAACTAGCGGGCGGAACCGGGGAGCTGTTTTTT,CASSAQLAGGTGELFF
TRBJ1-2,11,TRBV12-3/TRBV12-4,NA,NA,TGTGCCAGCAGTTCCTCGTATGGCTACACCTTC,CASSSSYGYTF
TRBJ1-1,13,TRBV5-1,NA,TRBD1,TGCGCCAGCAGCGTCACAGGGGGCACTGAAGCTTTCTTT,CASSVTGGTEAFF
TRBJ1-5,15,TRBV11-2,NA,NA,TGTGCCAGCAGCCCGGAGGGCAGGGTCAAGCAGCCCCAGCATTTT,CASSPEGRVKQPQHF
TRBJ1-3,16,TRBV28,NA,NA,TGTGCCAGCAGCTCGTCCGGGACACGACTTGGAAACACCATATATTTT,CASSSSGTRLGNTIYF
TRBJ1-1,13,TRBV6-5,NA,TRBD1,TGTGCCAGCACCGTGACAGGGCAAACTGAAGCTTTCTTT,CASTVTGQTEAFF
TRBJ1-3,15,TRBV30,NA,NA,TGTGCCTGGAGTGCCCAACACAGCTCTGGAAACACCATATATTTT,CAWSAQHSSGNTIYF
TRBJ1-3,16,TRBV4-2,once,NA,TGTGCCAGCAGCCAGGAGATAGACAGGATTGGAAACACCATATATTTT,CASSQEIDRIGNTIYF
TRBJ2-2,14,TRBV7-7,NA,NA,TGTGCCAGCAGCTTAGAGAAGGCCACCGGGGAGCTGTTTTTT,CASSLEKATGELFF
TRBJ2-7,14,TRBV3-1/TRBV3-2,NA,NA,TGTGCCAGCAGCCAAGATTTTCGGGACATCGAGCAGTACTTC,CASSQDFRDIEQYF
TRBJ1-3,16,TRBV28,NA,NA,TGTGCCAGCAGTTTTTATCGCAGGACCTCTGGAAACACCATATATTTT,CASSFYRRTSGNTIYF
TRBJ1-1,14,TRBV5-1,once,TRBD1,TGCGCCAGCTCGCAGGGGGCGCAGGTGGGTGAAGCTTTCTTT,CASSQGAQVGEAFF
TRBJ2-2,17,TRBV12-2,NA,NA,TGTGCAAGTCGCTTAGTTAACCTCACTATGAACACCGGGGAGCTGTTTTTT,CASRLVNLTMNTGELFF
TRBJ2-7,17,TRBV27,once,NA,TGTGCCAGCAGTTTATTGTCAGGGGCGATACGAGTCCACGAGCAGTACTTC,CASSLLSGAIRVHEQYF
TRBJ1-2,17,TRBV19,NA,TRBD1,TGTGCCAGTAGTATACAGGGGGCCGAAATTGCTAACTATGGCTACACCTTC,CASSIQGAEIANYGYTF
TRBJ2-1,15,TRBV5-4,NA,TRBD2,TGTGCCAGCAGCTCACTAGCGGGGAACTACAATGAGCAGTTCTTC,CASSSLAGNYNEQFF
TRBJ2-7,13,TRBV12-3/TRBV12-4,NA,NA,TGTGCCAGCAATATGGGACACATTTACGAGCAGTACTTC,CASNMGHIYEQYF
TRBJ2-1,21,TRBV4-1,NA,TRBD2,TGCGCCAGCAGCGGTGTTCCGGGACTAGCGGGAGGGCAAATGGAATATAAAGGGCAGTTCTTC,CASSGVPGLAGGQMEYKGQFF
TRBJ1-3,14,TRBV5-4,NA,NA,TGTGCCAGCAGCCCCGGCGCAGGAGGAAACACCATATATTTT,CASSPGAGGNTIYF
TRBJ2-7,16,TRBV21-1,NA,NA,TGTGCCAGCAGCAAAAACGAACAGGGGCGACCCTACGAGCAGTACTTC,CASSKNEQGRPYEQYF
TRBJ2-1,17,TRBV29-1,NA,NA,TGCAGCGTGGGGGGGCAGATAGGACCCTCCGGCCGGGGTGAGCAGTTCTTC,CSVGGQIGPSGRGEQFF
TRBJ2-1,16,TRBV7-3,NA,TRBD2,TGTGCCAGCAGGCTCGCTAGCGGGAGGGCCAACAGTGAGCAGTTCTTC,CASRLASGRANSEQFF
TRBJ1-5,16,TRBV3-1/TRBV3-2,NA,NA,TGTGCCAGCAGCCAAGCGGTTGGGCGGCCCAATCAGCCCCAGCATTTT,CASSQAVGRPNQPQHF